This entry lists 7 T cell receptor beta chains sequenced from one sample in a study of molecular identifiers for immune sequencing clone quantification. TCRdb passed the PCR reads through MiXCR, listing each CDR3 protein once. Counted here are about 320,000 distinct CDR3 sequences, about a fifth occurring once; the ten biggest clones make up about 0.81%. The sample taken for sequencing was naive CD8+ T cells from blood, with Jurkat cell RNA spiked in. The subset here: FACS-sorted CD8+CD4-CCR7+CD45RA+ naive T cells. These receptors came from a human donor in good health. Some libraries in this study had Jurkat cell RNA spiked in.

This clonotype was counted at least ten times. The chain combines TRBV21-1 with TRBJ1-5. TRBV21-1 is deemed a pseudogene. This CDR3 contains 16 residues. The CDR3 DNA reads as TGTGCCAGCAGCAAAAGGGGATTGAATAGCAATCAGCCCCAGCATTTT. Translation gives CASSKRGLNSNQPQHF.

V gene TRBV4-1 combines with J gene TRBJ2-4; 9 bases line up with TRBD2. The length of the CDR3 is 18 residues. Germline V gene sequence: CDR1 MGHRA, CDR2 YSYEKL. V was clipped by 7 bases and J by 3 bases; unmatched bases: 16. The CDR3 sequence: CASNPVAGAAVGKNIQYF. The CDR3 nucleotides read TGCGCCAGCAACCCAGTAGCGGGAGCGGCGGTGGGCAAAAACATTCAGTACTTC.

This clonotype turned up a few times. The chain uses TRBV6-5 and TRBJ1-1; 9 bases line up with TRBD1. V lost 6 bases, J lost 5 bases, and 7 bases stayed unmatched. CDR1 is MNHEY and CDR2 is SVGAGI in the germline V gene. The CDR3 is made up of 14 amino acids. The CDR3 nucleotides read TGTGCCAGCAGAGGGGGGACAGGGTGGACTGAAGCTTTCTTT. This encodes CASRGGTGWTEAFF.

About this clonotype itself: This sequence may be a read error, since a much larger clone differs from it by one base. V usage is TRBV27 and J usage is TRBJ2-5; TRBD2 might be the D (7 bases). The germline V gene has CDR1 MNHEY and CDR2 SMNVEV (reference sequence). V lost 1 base and J lost 3, with 15 bases in between. This CDR3 comprises 16 residues. The CDR3 nucleotides read TGTGCCAGCAGTTTATTGTGGGGGGGCTTGGAAGAGACCCAGTACTTC. This codes for CASSLLWGGLEETQYF.

The chain couples TRBV7-6 to TRBJ2-3; TRBD2 matches at 14 bases. The junction had 4 bases not matched to a gene; V was cut back by 5 bases and J by 0 bases. Germline-derived CDR1 and CDR2 are SGHVS and FNYEAQ. The CDR3 extends over 17 amino acids. CDR3 sequence (DNA): TGTGCCAGCAGCCCCTGGACTAGCGGGGGGAGCACAGATACGCAGTATTTT. Translation: CASSPWTSGGSTDTQYF.

For this clonotype: This sequence may be a read error, since a much larger clone differs from it by one base. This chain connects TRBV11-1 to TRBJ2-3; D is uncertain. Germline CDR1 is SGHAT and CDR2 is FQDESV (reference sequence). This CDR3 spans 12 amino acids. In DNA, the CDR3 is TGTGCCAGCAGCTTATGGCCAGATCCGCAGTATTTT. This sequence encodes CASSLWPDPQYF.

This clonotype was seen ten or more times. The V gene is TRBV19, the J gene TRBJ1-5, with D unresolved. CDR3 length equals 14 residues. V was shortened by 5 bases and J by 4 bases, with 12 bases between the two germline ends. The germline V gene encodes CDR1 LNHDA and CDR2 SQIVND (reference sequence). DNA of the CDR3: TGTGCCAGTAGTTGGGGATTGGAAAATCAGCCCCAGCATTTT. Translated: CASSWGLENQPQHF.